This TCR beta chain came from a study of response to subunit inactivated influenza vaccine. One entry per CDR3 protein, called by TCRdb with MiXCR from the RT-PCR reads. The data contain 650,000 to 800,000 distinct CDR3 sequences, approximately 17% of them singletons. In this sample, this clonotype turned up a few times. The antigen is not known. Deletions cut 6 bases from V and 4 bases from J, with 21 bases between. This CDR3 is 16 amino acids long. Germline CDR1 MDHEN, CDR2 SYDVKM. Study-level points and caveats: A suggestion made by the authors is that each seasonal influenza vaccination recruits few new T cells.

The sequencing used PBMCs from blood, collected 5 to 6 days after vaccination. This TCR was sampled from a middle-aged man who received an inactivated influenza vaccine. The chain carries TRBV28 and TRBJ1-1; the D is unclear. CDR3 DNA: TGTGCCAGCAGCCCCAGAAGTGGACGCCGGGGCACTGAAGCTTTCTTT. It encodes CASSPRSGRRGTEAFF.